This T cell receptor (beta chain) was captured by sequencing in a study of graft-versus-host responses after intestinal transplantation. At the level of the study: Tacrolimus and steroids were given for around 3 years to all recipients after anti-thymocyte globulin induction.

Trimming stripped 2 bases from V and 1 base from J, with 14 bases between. Germline CDR1 LNHDA, CDR2 SQIVND (reference sequence). The CDR3 runs to 16 residues. The repertoire was sequenced with immunoSEQ multiplex PCR; TCRdb's copy has only in-frame clones and lacks some. The sample carries tens of thousands of clones, roughly 92% recorded once. Study-wide results and caveats: Graft-donor T cell macrochimerism in patients accompanied high graft-versus-host to host-versus-graft clonal ratios in allografts. GvH clones were identified in recipient marrow, with some first appearing in ileum or blood. Early post-transplant HvG declines were associated with peak circulating GvH clone levels.

Notes on this clone: What it recognizes is unknown.

The V gene is TRBV19, the J gene TRBJ1-1; D is possibly TRBD1 (6 bases). Material: unstimulated CD4+ T cells sorted from spleen or lymph node cells, obtained before intestinal transplant. This clonotype originated in a human donor who received an intestinal transplant. CDR3 sequence reads: CASSIRGGRTNTEAFF. In nucleotides, the CDR3 is TGTGCCAGTAGTATAAGGGGGGGACGGACGAACACTGAAGCTTTCTTT.